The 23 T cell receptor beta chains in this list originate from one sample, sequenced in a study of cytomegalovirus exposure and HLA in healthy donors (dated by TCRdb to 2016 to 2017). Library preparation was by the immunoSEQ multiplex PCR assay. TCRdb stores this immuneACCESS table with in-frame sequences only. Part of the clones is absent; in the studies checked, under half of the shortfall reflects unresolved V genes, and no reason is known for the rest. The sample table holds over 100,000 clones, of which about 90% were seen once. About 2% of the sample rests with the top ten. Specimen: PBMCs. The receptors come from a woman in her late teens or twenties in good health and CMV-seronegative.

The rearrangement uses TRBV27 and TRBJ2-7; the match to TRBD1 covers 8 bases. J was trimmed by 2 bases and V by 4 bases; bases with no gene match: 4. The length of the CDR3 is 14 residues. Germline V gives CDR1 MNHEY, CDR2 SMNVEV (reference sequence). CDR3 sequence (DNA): TGTGCCAGCAGTTCCATGACAGGGGCCTACGAGCAGTACTTC. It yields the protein CASSSMTGAYEQYF.

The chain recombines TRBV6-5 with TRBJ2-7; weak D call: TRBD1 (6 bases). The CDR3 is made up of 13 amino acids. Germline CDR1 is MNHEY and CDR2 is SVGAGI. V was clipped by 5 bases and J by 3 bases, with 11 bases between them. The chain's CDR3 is CASSVQGNYEQYF. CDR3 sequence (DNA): TGTGCCAGCAGTGTGCAGGGGAACTACGAGCAGTACTTC.

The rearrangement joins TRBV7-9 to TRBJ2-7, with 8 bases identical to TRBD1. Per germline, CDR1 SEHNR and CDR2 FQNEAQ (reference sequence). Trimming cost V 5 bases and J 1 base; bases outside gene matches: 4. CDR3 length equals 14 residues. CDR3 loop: CASSPDRDSYEQYF. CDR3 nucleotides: TGTGCCAGCAGCCCGGACAGGGATTCCTACGAGCAGTACTTC.

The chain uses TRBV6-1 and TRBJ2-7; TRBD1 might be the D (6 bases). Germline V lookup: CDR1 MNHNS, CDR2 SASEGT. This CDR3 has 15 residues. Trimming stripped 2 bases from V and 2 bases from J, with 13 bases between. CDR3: CASSERTGLPYEQYF. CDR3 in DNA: TGTGCCAGCAGTGAAAGAACAGGGCTGCCCTACGAGCAGTACTTC.

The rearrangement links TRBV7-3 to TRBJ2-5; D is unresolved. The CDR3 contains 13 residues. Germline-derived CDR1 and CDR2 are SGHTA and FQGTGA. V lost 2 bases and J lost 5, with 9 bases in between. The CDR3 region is CASSLFQYETQYF. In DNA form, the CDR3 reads TGTGCCAGCAGCTTATTTCAGTATGAGACCCAGTACTTC. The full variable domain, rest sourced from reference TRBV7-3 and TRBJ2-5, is GAGVSQTPSNKVTEKGKYVELRCDPISGHTALYWYRQSLGQGPEFLIYFQGTGAADDSGLPNDRFFAVRPEGSVSTLKIQRTERGDSAVYLCASSLFQYETQYFGPGTRLLVL.

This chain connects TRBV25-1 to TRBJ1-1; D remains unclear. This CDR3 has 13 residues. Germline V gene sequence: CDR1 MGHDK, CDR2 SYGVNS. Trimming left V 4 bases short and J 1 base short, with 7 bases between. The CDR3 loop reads CASSAGQNTEAFF. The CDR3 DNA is TGTGCCAGCAGTGCAGGCCAGAACACTGAAGCTTTCTTT.

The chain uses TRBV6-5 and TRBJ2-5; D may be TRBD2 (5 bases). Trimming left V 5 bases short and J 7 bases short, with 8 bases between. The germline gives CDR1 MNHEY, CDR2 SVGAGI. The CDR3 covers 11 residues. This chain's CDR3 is CASSGRGTQYF. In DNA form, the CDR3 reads TGTGCCAGCAGTGGCCGGGGGACCCAGTACTTC.

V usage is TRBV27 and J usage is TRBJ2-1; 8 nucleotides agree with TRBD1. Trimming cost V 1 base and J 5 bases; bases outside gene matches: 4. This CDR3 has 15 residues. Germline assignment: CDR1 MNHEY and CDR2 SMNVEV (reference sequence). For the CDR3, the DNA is TGTGCCAGCAGTTTATTAGGGACAGGAAACAATGAGCAGTTCTTC. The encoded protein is CASSLLGTGNNEQFF.

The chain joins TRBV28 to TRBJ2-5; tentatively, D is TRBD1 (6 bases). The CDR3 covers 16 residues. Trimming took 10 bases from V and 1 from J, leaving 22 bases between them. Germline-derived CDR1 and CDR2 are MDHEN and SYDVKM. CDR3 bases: TGTGCCACCTCCGCCGACGTCCAGGGGATCCAAGAGACCCAGTACTTC. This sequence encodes CATSADVQGIQETQYF.

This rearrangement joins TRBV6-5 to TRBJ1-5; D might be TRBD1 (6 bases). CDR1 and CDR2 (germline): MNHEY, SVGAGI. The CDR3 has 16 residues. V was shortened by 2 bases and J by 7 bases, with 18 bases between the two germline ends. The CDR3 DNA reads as TGTGCCAGCAGTTACGGTTCCCCACGGGGACACCAGCCCCAGCATTTT. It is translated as CASSYGSPRGHQPQHF.

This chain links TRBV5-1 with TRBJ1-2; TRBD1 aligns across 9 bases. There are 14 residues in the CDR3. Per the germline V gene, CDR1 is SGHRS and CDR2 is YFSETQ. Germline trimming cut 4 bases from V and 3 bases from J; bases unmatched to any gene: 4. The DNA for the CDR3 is TGCGCCAGCAGCGGGACAGGGTTCGACTATGGCTACACCTTC. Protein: CASSGTGFDYGYTF.

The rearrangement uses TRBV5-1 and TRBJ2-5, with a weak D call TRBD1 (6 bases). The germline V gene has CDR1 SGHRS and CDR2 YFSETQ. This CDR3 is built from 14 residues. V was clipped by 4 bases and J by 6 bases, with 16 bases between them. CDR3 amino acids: CASSLTTGIKTQYF. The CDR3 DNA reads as TGCGCCAGCAGCCTAACCACAGGGATCAAGACCCAGTACTTC.

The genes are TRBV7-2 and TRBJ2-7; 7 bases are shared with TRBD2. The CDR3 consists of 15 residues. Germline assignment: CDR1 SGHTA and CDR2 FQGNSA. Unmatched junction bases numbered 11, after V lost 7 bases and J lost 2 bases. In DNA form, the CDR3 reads TGTGCCAGCAACCTAGGGAGCGGGATTACCTACGAGCAGTACTTC. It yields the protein CASNLGSGITYEQYF.

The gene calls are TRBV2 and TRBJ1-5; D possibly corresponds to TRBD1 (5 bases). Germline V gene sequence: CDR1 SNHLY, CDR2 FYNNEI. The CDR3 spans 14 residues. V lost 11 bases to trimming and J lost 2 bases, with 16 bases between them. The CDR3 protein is CAGAEGRGNQPQHF. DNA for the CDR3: TGTGCCGGAGCGGAGGGACGGGGCAATCAGCCCCAGCATTTT.

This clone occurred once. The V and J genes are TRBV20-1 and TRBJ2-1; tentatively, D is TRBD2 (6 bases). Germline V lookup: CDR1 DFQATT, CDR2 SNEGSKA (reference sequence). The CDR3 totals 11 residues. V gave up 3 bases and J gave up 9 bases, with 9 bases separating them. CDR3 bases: TGCAGTGCTAGGATGGGGGGTGAGCAGTTCTTC. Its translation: CSARMGGEQFF.

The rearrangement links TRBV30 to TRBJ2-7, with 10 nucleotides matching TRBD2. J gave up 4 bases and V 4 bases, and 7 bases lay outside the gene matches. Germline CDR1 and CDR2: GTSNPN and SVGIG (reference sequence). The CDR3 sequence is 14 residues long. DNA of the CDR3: TGTGCCTGGAAAGGAGCGGGAGGGCCGTACGAGCAGTACTTC. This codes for CAWKGAGGPYEQYF.

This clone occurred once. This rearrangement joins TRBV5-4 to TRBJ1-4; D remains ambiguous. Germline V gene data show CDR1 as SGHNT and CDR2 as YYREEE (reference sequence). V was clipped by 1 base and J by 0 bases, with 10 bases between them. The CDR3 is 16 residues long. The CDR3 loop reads CASSLTPRATNEKLFF. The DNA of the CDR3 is TGTGCCAGCAGCTTGACCCCACGGGCAACTAATGAAAAACTGTTTTTT.

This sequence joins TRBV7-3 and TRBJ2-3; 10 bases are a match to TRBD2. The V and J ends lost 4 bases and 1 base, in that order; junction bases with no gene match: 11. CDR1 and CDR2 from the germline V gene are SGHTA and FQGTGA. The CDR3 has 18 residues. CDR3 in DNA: TGTGCCAGCAGCTCACCCATTTCCGGGACTAGCGGCACAGATACGCAGTATTTT. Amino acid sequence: CASSSPISGTSGTDTQYF.

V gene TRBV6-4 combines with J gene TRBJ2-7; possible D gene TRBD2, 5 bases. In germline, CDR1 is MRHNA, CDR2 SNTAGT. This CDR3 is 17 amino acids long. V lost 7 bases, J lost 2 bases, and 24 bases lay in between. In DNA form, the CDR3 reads TGTGCCAGCACGTCTCCCCCCGTCCTAGCTGAGGCCTACGAGCAGTACTTC. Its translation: CASTSPPVLAEAYEQYF.

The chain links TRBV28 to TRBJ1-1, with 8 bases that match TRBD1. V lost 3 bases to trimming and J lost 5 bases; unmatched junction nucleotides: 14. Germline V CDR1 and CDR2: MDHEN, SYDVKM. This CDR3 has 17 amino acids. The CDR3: CASSLTGPGGIRTEAFF. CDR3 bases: TGTGCCAGCAGTTTGACGGGGCCAGGGGGCATTAGAACTGAAGCTTTCTTT.

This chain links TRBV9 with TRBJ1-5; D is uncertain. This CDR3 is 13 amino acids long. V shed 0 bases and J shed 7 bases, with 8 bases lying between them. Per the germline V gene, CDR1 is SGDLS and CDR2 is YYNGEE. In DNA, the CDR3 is TGTGCCAGCAGCGTAGGACGGGAACAGCCCCAGCATTTT. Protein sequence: CASSVGREQPQHF.

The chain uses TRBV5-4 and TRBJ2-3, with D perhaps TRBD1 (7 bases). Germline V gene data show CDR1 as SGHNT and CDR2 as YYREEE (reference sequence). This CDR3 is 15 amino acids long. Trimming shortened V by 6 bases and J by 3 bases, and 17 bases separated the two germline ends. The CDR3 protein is CASTQGGRGTDTQYF. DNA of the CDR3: TGTGCCAGCACCCAAGGGGGCCGGGGGACAGATACGCAGTATTTT.

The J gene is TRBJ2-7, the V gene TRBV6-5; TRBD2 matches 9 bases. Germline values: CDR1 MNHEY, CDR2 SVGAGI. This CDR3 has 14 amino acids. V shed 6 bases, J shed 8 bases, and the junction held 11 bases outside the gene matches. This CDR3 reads CASSLRGLAGQQYF. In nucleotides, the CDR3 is TGTGCCAGCAGCCTCCGGGGGCTAGCGGGACAGCAGTACTTC.